This T cell receptor beta chain was recorded in a study of blood T cell repertoires in COVID-19. This clone is a singleton in its sample. Seattle patients were enrolled while actively infected and followed longitudinally. The germline CDR1 and CDR2 sequences are KGHSH and LQKENI. After removal of 2 bases from V and 4 bases from J, the junction contained 21 bases not matched to a gene. The CDR3 has 20 residues. Libraries were prepared by immunoSEQ multiplex PCR; TCRdb keeps only in-frame clonotypes and omits some of them. This sample yields about 100,000 clones, of which roughly 79% are seen a single time; approximately 4.6% belongs to the top ten.

This TCR derives from an elderly man with COVID-19, enrolled during active disease. The chain joins TRBV18 to TRBJ1-2, with TRBD1 identical over 8 bases. Sequenced input: peripheral blood. The CDR3, as DNA: TGTGCCAGCTCACCAGTATCATCCCGGACAGGGTCAGGGTATGGCTATGGCTACACCTTC. Amino acid sequence: CASSPVSSRTGSGYGYGYTF.